The next 19 T cell receptor beta chains were all read from a single sample in a study of regulatory T cells in long-lasting Graves disease. As to time point: newly diagnosed GD, antithyroid drugs for less than 3 months. Making the TCR library involved RNA that had been extracted from PBMCs. TCR beta libraries were built with iRepertoire HTBI primers and Arm-PCR of CDR3 regions. Via MiXCR, TCRdb re-called the multiplex PCR reads, giving one row per CDR3 protein. The table lists 350,000 to 450,000 distinct CDR3 sequences, about 15% of them singletons. These data also featured in a second study, about T cells in Graves' hyperthyroidism and ophthalmopathy.

Sequencing was performed on peripheral blood mononuclear cells (PBMCs), taken at new diagnosis, from a patient treated with antithyroid drugs. The receptor source for this set is a woman in her 30s with Graves disease.

This clonotype showed up just once. The rearrangement joins TRBV6-9 to TRBJ2-1; TRBD2 matches 7 bases. V gave up 2 bases and J gave up 0 bases; unmatched junction bases: 4. Germline-derived CDR1 and CDR2 are MNHGY and SVAAGI. This CDR3 region has 16 residues. The CDR3 DNA reads TGTGCCAGCAGTTATAGGCGGGAGAGCTCCTACAATGAGCAGTTCTTC. It yields the protein CASSYRRESSYNEQFF.

This CDR3 reads CASSLPSGSQSGELFF. The DNA for the CDR3 is TGTGCCAGCAGCTTGCCGAGCGGGAGTCAGAGCGGGGAGCTGTTTTTT. The chain links TRBV5-6 to TRBJ2-2; 8 bases line up with TRBD2. The CDR3 covers 16 residues. Germline V gives CDR1 SGHDT, CDR2 YYEEEE. Trimming at V came to 1 base and at J to 7 bases, leaving 9 bases not matched to a gene.

This clonotype was counted ten times or more. The gene calls are TRBV2 and TRBJ1-1; 10 positions agree with TRBD1. Germline V gene lookup returns CDR1 SNHLY and CDR2 FYNNEI. The CDR3 is 14 amino acids. Trimming cost V 4 bases and J 5 bases; bases outside gene matches: 4. The CDR3 loop reads CASSGQGAKTEAFF. The CDR3 DNA is TGTGCCAGCAGTGGACAGGGGGCAAAGACTGAAGCTTTCTTT.

This clonotype was observed at least ten times. V is TRBV24-1 and J is TRBJ2-3, with 10 bases matching TRBD2. The CDR3 runs to 16 residues. Trimming took 4 bases from V and 7 from J; bases not matched to a gene: 10. Germline loops: CDR1 KGHDR, CDR2 SFDVKD. CDR3: CATSDLGAGGPNTQYF. The CDR3 DNA reads TGTGCCACCAGTGACCTCGGAGCGGGAGGGCCAAATACGCAGTATTTT.

The sample holds a few counts of this clonotype. This chain uses TRBV20-1 with TRBJ1-5; TRBD1 matches 8 bases. Germline CDR1 reads DFQATT; CDR2 reads SNEGSKA (reference sequence). The CDR3 is 14 amino acids. V lost 4 bases and J lost 5; bases outside the gene matches: 7. CDR3 coding DNA: TGCAGTGCTACCCGTGACAGGGGATATCAGCCCCAGCATTTT. Its protein product is CSATRDRGYQPQHF.

This clonotype was picked up a small number of times. The rearrangement joins TRBV6-1 to TRBJ1-2, with TRBD1 matching 7 bases. With V trimmed by 7 bases and J by 6 bases, 8 bases remained unmatched. This CDR3 region has 13 residues. Looked up from germline, CDR1 is MNHNS and CDR2 is SASEGT. The DNA for the CDR3 is TGTGCCAGCAAACAGGACAGGTTGGATGGCTACACCTTC. Its protein product is CASKQDRLDGYTF.

The DNA of the CDR3 is TGTGCCACCAGTGGTACCAAGGGACAGACCAGGCGGGACACCGGGGAGCTGTTTTTT. Translated, it gives CATSGTKGQTRRDTGELFF. The chain combines TRBV24-1 with TRBJ2-2; 7 nucleotides line up with TRBD1. The CDR3 contains 19 residues. CDR1 KGHDR and CDR2 SFDVKD come from the germline V gene. Trimming removed 5 bases from V and 3 bases from J; junction bases left unmatched: 17.

In this sample, this clonotype turned up many times. The genes are TRBV30 and TRBJ2-7; weak D call: TRBD1 (5 bases). The CDR3 runs 12 residues. The V gene lost 0 bases and the J gene lost 5 bases, with 8 bases spanning the gap. Germline V gives CDR1 GTSNPN, CDR2 SVGIG (reference sequence). The CDR3 DNA sequence: TGTGCCTGGAGTGTGGGGCAGGACGAGCAGTACTTC. This encodes CAWSVGQDEQYF.

This clonotype came up many times. This sequence joins TRBV7-8 and TRBJ1-1; D is ambiguous. The germline gives CDR1 SGHVS, CDR2 FQNEAQ. V gave up 5 bases and J gave up 3 bases, with 19 bases separating them. The CDR3 spans 16 residues. CDR3 nucleotide sequence: TGTGCCAGCAGCCAAAAGAGGTGGCAGACTGACACTGAAGCTTTCTTT. Residues: CASSQKRWQTDTEAFF.

J is TRBJ2-5 and V is TRBV24-1; TRBD2 agrees at 7 bases. Trimming at V came to 2 bases and at J to 2 bases, leaving 4 bases not matched to a gene. Germline lookup yields CDR1 KGHDR and CDR2 SFDVKD. The CDR3 totals 15 residues. The CDR3: CATSDSPSGQETQYF. The CDR3 DNA sequence: TGTGCCACCAGTGATTCTCCTAGCGGACAAGAGACCCAGTACTTC.

This clonotype was seen at least ten times. The V call is TRBV20-1, the J call TRBJ1-1, with D possibly TRBD1 on 6 matching bases. Germline CDR1 reads DFQATT; CDR2 reads SNEGSKA (reference sequence). The CDR3 sequence is 16 residues long. Trimming took off 0 bases at V and 1 base at J, with 15 bases between the two ends. The CDR3 nucleotides read TGCAGTGCTAGAGACCAGGGGAAAGGGTCGAACACTGAAGCTTTCTTT. Protein: CSARDQGKGSNTEAFF.

This clonotype occurred many times. This sequence joins TRBV6-1 and TRBJ2-7; 7 positions agree with TRBD2. V shed 6 bases and J 6 bases; nucleotides not matched to a gene: 5. Germline-derived CDR1 and CDR2 are MNHNS and SASEGT. The CDR3 is 12 amino acids. CDR3 nucleotide sequence: TGTGCCAGCAGAGAGGGACTACTCGAGCAGTACTTC. Translating gives CASREGLLEQYF.

The table lists this clonotype with many counts. This chain joins TRBV18 and TRBJ1-6; D remains unclear. There are 17 residues in the CDR3. Germline CDR1 reads KGHSH; CDR2 reads LQKENI. V was pared by 3 bases and J by 0 bases, with 12 bases between. Written as DNA, the CDR3 is TGTGCCAGCTCACCTCGGGCCCTGAGCTCCTATAATTCACCCCTCCACTTT. Translated: CASSPRALSSYNSPLHF.

This clonotype was seen many times. The J gene is TRBJ1-5, the V gene TRBV2; D may be TRBD1 (6 bases). This CDR3 spans 14 amino acids. With 5 bases removed from V and 5 bases from J, the gap between germline ends came to 13 bases. Germline loops: CDR1 SNHLY, CDR2 FYNNEI. CDR3 in DNA: TGTGCCAGCAGTTACACAGGGATCGATCAGCCCCAGCATTTT. It translates to CASSYTGIDQPQHF.

V usage is TRBV10-2 and J usage is TRBJ2-5; D may be TRBD2 (6 bases). Germline loops: CDR1 WSHSY, CDR2 SAAADI. The CDR3 length is 15 residues. Deletions cut 2 bases from V and 1 base from J, with 11 bases between. CDR3 coding DNA: TGCGCCAGCAGTGAGCCGGGACTCCGCCAAGAGACCCAGTACTTC. This translates into CASSEPGLRQETQYF.

The chain has TRBV20-1 and TRBJ2-3; D is ambiguous. Germline lookup yields CDR1 DFQATT and CDR2 SNEGSKA (reference sequence). V gave up 3 bases and J gave up 4 bases, with 11 bases separating them. CDR3 length: 13 residues. The CDR3 reads CSASLPGSDTQYF. CDR3 in DNA: TGCAGTGCTAGCCTCCCCGGGTCAGATACGCAGTATTTT.

The chain has TRBV29-1 and TRBJ2-1; the match to TRBD1 covers 10 bases. Germline-derived CDR1 and CDR2 are SQVTM and ANQGSEA. The CDR3 runs to 15 residues. Trimming took 2 bases from V and 8 from J; bases not matched to a gene: 9. DNA of the CDR3: TGCAGCGTTGAACCGGGACAGGGGAGATTAGATGAGCAGTTCTTC. Translating it yields CSVEPGQGRLDEQFF.

This clonotype was picked up many times. This chain uses TRBV28 with TRBJ2-7; 7 nucleotides align to TRBD2. This CDR3 is 18 amino acids long. The junction had 21 bases not matched to a gene; V was cut back by 6 bases and J by 4 bases. In germline, CDR1 is MDHEN, CDR2 SYDVKM. The CDR3 coding sequence is TGTGCCAGCAGCCCCCGCGGGGGTCGGCCACCTAATCTATACGAGCAGTACTTC. Translating it yields CASSPRGGRPPNLYEQYF.

This clonotype appeared many times. The V call is TRBV30, the J call TRBJ2-7, with TRBD2 matching over 10 bases. This CDR3 region has 15 residues. V trimming: 4 bases; J trimming: 2 bases; junction bases outside the gene matches: 8. Germline-derived CDR1 and CDR2 are GTSNPN and SVGIG (reference sequence). The CDR3 is CAWMSSGRKPYEQYF. The DNA of the CDR3 is TGTGCCTGGATGTCTAGCGGGAGAAAACCCTACGAGCAGTACTTC.